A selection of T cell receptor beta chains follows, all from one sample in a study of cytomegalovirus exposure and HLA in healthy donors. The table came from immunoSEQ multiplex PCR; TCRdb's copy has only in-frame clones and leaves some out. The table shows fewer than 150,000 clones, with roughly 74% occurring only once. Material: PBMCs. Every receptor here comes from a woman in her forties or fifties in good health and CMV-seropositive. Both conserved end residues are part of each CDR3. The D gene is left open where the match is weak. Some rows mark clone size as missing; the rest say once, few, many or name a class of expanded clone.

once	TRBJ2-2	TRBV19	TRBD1	TGTGCCACACGCAGGGGGCTCACCGGGGAGCTGTTTTTT	CATRRGLTGELFF
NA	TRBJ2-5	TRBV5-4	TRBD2	TGTGCCAGCAGCTTGGGTCTAGCGGTAGAGACCCAGTACTTC	CASSLGLAVETQYF
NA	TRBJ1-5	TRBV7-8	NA	TGTGCCAGCAGCCAAGGTTTCCAGGAGGGACAGCCCCAGCATTTT	CASSQGFQEGQPQHF
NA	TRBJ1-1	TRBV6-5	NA	TGTGCCAGCAGTTACGGGAGGAACACTGAAGCTTTCTTT	CASSYGRNTEAFF
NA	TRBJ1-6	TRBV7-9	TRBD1	TGTGCCGCTCGGGGGACAGGGGATTCACCCCTCCACTTT	CAARGTGDSPLHF
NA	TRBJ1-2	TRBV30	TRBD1	TGTGCCTGGAGATTACGGGACAGGGGGGGAGGCTACACCTTC	CAWRLRDRGGGYTF
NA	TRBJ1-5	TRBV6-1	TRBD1	TGTGCCAGCAGTGAATACAGGGGTAACAGCAATCAGCCCCAGCATTTT	CASSEYRGNSNQPQHF
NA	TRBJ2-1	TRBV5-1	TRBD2	TGCGCCAGCAGCTCGGCCGGGACTAGCGGGGGGTGGAAGCAGTTCTTC	CASSSAGTSGGWKQFF
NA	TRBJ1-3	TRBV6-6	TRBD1	TGTGCCGGGACCTCATCCGGGACAGACTCTGGAAACACCATATATTTT	CAGTSSGTDSGNTIYF
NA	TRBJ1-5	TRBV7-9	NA	TGTGCCAGCAGCCCGGGTTCGGGGGGTGACGGCAATCAGCCCCAGCATTTT	CASSPGSGGDGNQPQHF
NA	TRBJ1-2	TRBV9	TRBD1	TGTGCCAGCAGCGTAGGGGACAGGGGCACCTATGGCTACACCTTC	CASSVGDRGTYGYTF
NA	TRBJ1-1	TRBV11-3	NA	TGTGCCAGCAGCTTAGCCGAAGTTGGGCGGGTAGACACTGAAGCTTTCTTT	CASSLAEVGRVDTEAFF
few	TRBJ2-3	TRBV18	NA	TGTGCCAGCTCACCAAACCTAGCGTCGGGCACAGATACGCAGTATTTT	CASSPNLASGTDTQYF
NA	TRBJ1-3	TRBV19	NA	TGTGCCAGTAGTAAAGACAGATCAATACCCACTGGAAACACCATATATTTT	CASSKDRSIPTGNTIYF
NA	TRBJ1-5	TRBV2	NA	TGTGCCAGCAGTGAAACACAGGTAAACAATCAGCCCCAGCATTTT	CASSETQVNNQPQHF
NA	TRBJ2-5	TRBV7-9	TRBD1	TGTGCCAGCAGCTCTGGGACAGGGGGAGAGACCCAGTACTTC	CASSSGTGGETQYF
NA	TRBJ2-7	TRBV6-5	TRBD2	TGTGCCAGCAGCCATCAAGGGGCAGCGGGGGGCGAGCAGTACTTC	CASSHQGAAGGEQYF
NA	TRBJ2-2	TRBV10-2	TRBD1	TGCGCCAGCAGTGAGTTGCAGGGGGCGAACACCGGGGAGCTGTTTTTT	CASSELQGANTGELFF
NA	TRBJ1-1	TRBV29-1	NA	TGCAGCGTTGGAGCGGGGAGCATGAACACTGAAGCTTTCTTT	CSVGAGSMNTEAFF
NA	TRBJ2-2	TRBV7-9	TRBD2	TGTGCCAGCAGCCCTTTAGCGGGGCGCTTAAACACCGGGGAGCTGTTTTTT	CASSPLAGRLNTGELFF
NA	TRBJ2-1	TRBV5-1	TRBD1	TGCGCCAGCAGCCCGGGACAGGAAAGCTCCTACAATGAGCAGTTCTTC	CASSPGQESSYNEQFF
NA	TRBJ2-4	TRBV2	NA	TGTGCCAGCAAAGGATTCGGGTTAGGCATTCAGTACTTC	CASKGFGLGIQYF
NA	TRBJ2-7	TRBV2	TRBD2	TGTGCCAGCAAAGTGGGACTAGCGGGGATCTACGAGCAGTACTTC	CASKVGLAGIYEQYF
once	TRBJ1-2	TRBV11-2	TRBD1	TGTGCCAGCAGCTCTCCTAGGGACAGGGGAAAGGATGGCTACACCTTC	CASSSPRDRGKDGYTF
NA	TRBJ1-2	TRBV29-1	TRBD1	TGCAGCGTTGAGGGGACAGGGGGCGGCTACACCTTC	CSVEGTGGGYTF
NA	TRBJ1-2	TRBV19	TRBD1	TGTGCCACCACAGGGGTCTTACATGGCTACACCTTC	CATTGVLHGYTF
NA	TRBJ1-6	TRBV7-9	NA	TGTGCCAGCAGCTTTTCCACAGGGTCCCAAGGGTCCCTCCACTTT	CASSFSTGSQGSLHF
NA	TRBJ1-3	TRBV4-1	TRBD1	TGCGCCAGCAGTCTTAGTTGGGGACAGGGGTCTTTTGGAAACACCATATATTTT	CASSLSWGQGSFGNTIYF
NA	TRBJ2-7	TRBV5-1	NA	TGCGCCAGCAGCTTACAGGGTTACGAGCAGTACTTC	CASSLQGYEQYF
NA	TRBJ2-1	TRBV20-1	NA	TGCAGTGCTACAGGGCGGAATGAGCAGTTCTTC	CSATGRNEQFF
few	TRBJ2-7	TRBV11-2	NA	TGTGCCAGCAGCGACGACAGAGCCTACGAGCAGTACTTC	CASSDDRAYEQYF
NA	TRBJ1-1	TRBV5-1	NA	TGCGCCAGCACCTTGGGCCGGGGTGTTGCTGAAGCTTTCTTT	CASTLGRGVAEAFF
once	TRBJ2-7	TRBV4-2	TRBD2	TGTGCCAGCAGCCGATTAGCGGGGGGGTCCTACGAGCAGTACTTC	CASSRLAGGSYEQYF
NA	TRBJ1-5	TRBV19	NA	TGTGCCAGTAGCACTCAGGGGCTGTCAAGCAATCAGCCCCAGCATTTT	CASSTQGLSSNQPQHF
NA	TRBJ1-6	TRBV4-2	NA	TGTGCCAGCAGTCCTTCCGCCCAGGGGAGTGGTAATTCACCCCTCCACTTT	CASSPSAQGSGNSPLHF
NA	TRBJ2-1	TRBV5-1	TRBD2	TGCGCCAGCAGCTTGGGTCTAGCGGGGGGGAATTTCAATGAGCAGTTCTTC	CASSLGLAGGNFNEQFF
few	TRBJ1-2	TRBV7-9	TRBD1	TGTGCCAGCAGCTATTCGGGACAGGGATATGGCTACACCTTC	CASSYSGQGYGYTF
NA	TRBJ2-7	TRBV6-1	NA	TGTGCCACCTTCCAGGGAAGCCTTCCCTACGAGCAGTACTTC	CATFQGSLPYEQYF
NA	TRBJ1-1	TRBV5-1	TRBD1	TGCGCCAGCAGCTTGGGAGGACAGGGGGCCACTGAAGCTTTCTTT	CASSLGGQGATEAFF
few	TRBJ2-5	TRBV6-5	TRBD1	TGTGCCAGCAGACCAAACAGGGGCCCAGTAGAGACCCAGTACTTC	CASRPNRGPVETQYF
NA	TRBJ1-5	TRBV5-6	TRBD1	TGTGCCAGCAGCTTGGCCGGGGGCAGGGGGCCTAATCAGCCCCAGCATTTT	CASSLAGGRGPNQPQHF
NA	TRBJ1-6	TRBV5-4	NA	TGTGCCAGCAGCTTGGGCCCGGGACGTCTAAGGGAGGGTTCACCCCTCCACTTT	CASSLGPGRLREGSPLHF
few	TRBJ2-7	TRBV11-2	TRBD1	TGTGCCAGCAGCCAAGAAGAACAGGGGACCTACGAGCAGTACTTC	CASSQEEQGTYEQYF
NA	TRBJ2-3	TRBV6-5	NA	TGTGCCAGCAGTTACCAGGGGATGCAGTATTTT	CASSYQGMQYF
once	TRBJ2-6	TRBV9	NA	TGTGCCAGCAGCGGGAGCTGGGCCAACGTCCTGACTTTC	CASSGSWANVLTF
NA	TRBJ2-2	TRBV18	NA	TGTGCCAGCTCACCCCTAAAGGGAGCCCTGAACACCGGGGAGCTGTTTTTT	CASSPLKGALNTGELFF
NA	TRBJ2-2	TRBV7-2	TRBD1	TGTGCCAGCAGCCCCGGGACAGAGAACACCGGGGAGCTGTTTTTT	CASSPGTENTGELFF
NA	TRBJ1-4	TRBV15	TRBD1	TGTGCCATCGGAGGTGACAGGGCCCCTAATGAAAAACTGTTTTTT	CAIGGDRAPNEKLFF
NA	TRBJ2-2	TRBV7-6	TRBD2	TGTGCCAGCAGGATACTAGCGGGGGGCCTAACGAACACCGGGGAGCTGTTTTTT	CASRILAGGLTNTGELFF
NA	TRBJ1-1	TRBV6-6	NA	TGTGCCAGCAGTCCGACAGACACTGAAGCTTTCTTT	CASSPTDTEAFF
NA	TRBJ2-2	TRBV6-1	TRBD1	TGTGCCAGCAGTGAGACAGGGGAGACCGGGGAGCTGTTTTTT	CASSETGETGELFF
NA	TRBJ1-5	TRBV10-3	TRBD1	TGTACCATCAGTGAGTCGACAGGGTCCAATCAGCCCCAGCATTTT	CTISESTGSNQPQHF
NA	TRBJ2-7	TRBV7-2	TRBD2	TGTGCCAGCAGCTTAACGGGCGGGGGGCCCTACGAGCAGTACTTC	CASSLTGGGPYEQYF
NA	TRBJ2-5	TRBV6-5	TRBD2	TGTGCCAGCAGTCGCTTATGGACTAGCTCAGAGACCCAGTACTTC	CASSRLWTSSETQYF
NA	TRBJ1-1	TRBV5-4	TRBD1	TGTGCCAGCAGCTTGTTTTCAGGGGGACTGGCTTTCTTT	CASSLFSGGLAFF
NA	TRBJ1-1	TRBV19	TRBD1	TGTGCCAGTAGGGGGCCGGGACAGGGGATGCTTATGAACACTGAAGCTTTCTTT	CASRGPGQGMLMNTEAFF
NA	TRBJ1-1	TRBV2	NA	TGTGCCAGCAGTGAGGGGGGATTAACTGAAGCTTTCTTT	CASSEGGLTEAFF
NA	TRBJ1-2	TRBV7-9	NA	TGTGCCAGCAGCCTCCCCCTCCGGGATTCCTACACCTTC	CASSLPLRDSYTF
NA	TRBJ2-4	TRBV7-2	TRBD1	TGTGCCAGCAGCTCCAGACAGGGGGTATCTAGCAAAAACATTCAGTACTTC	CASSSRQGVSSKNIQYF